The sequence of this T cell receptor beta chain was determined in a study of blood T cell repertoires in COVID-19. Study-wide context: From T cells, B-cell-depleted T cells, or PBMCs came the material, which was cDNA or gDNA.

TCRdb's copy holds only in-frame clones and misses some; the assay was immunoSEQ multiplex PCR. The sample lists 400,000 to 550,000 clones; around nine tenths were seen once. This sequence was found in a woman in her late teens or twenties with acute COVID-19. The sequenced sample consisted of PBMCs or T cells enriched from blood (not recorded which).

CDR3: CAWNSEDYEQYF. In nucleotides, the CDR3 is TGTGCCTGGAACAGTGAAGACTACGAGCAGTACTTC. The rearrangement uses TRBV30 and TRBJ2-7; D remains ambiguous. Germline lookup yields CDR1 GTSNPN and CDR2 SVGIG (reference sequence). The CDR3 runs 12 residues. The V end was cut by 4 bases, the J end by 3 bases, with 10 bases between.